Listed below are T cell receptor beta chains from one sample, sequenced in a study of T cell responses to AZD1222 COVID-19 vaccine. The table came from immunoSEQ multiplex PCR; TCRdb's copy has only in-frame clones and leaves some out. The table includes some 99,000 clones, about 90% detected once. This material consisted of peripheral blood, taken on day 0 of AZD1222 vaccination. The receptors shown here come from an adult in good health. The CDR3 runs from the conserved cysteine through the conserved F or W. Each record gives: J gene, clone size, V gene, CDR3 protein. Clone size is shown for a subset of rows, as once, few, many or a class of expanded clone.

TRBJ2-1 . TRBV7-9 CASSLGAGLADNEQFF
TRBJ1-1 . TRBV18 CASSPRAQGAWTEAFF
TRBJ2-1 few TRBV7-2 CASSGREGGRNEQFF
TRBJ2-5 . TRBV7-2 CASSLESTQETQYF
TRBJ1-1 . TRBV6-2/TRBV6-3 CASSLEDIRNGATEAFF
TRBJ2-3 . TRBV5-1 CASSLGDSTDTQYF
TRBJ2-1 . TRBV11-2 CASSLNRGEQFF
TRBJ1-2 . TRBV7-2 CASSFAGEDGYTF
TRBJ1-2 . TRBV2 CASAPPGTYGYTF
TRBJ2-7 once TRBV11-2 CASSKLAGGLSHEQYF
TRBJ2-1 . TRBV6-2/TRBV6-3 CASSYPSGRASREQFF
TRBJ1-2 . TRBV29-1 CSVRMTGQGGYGYTF
TRBJ1-2 . TRBV6-5 CASSRDRDPSVGYTF
TRBJ1-1 . TRBV7-3 CASSLGAANTEAFF
TRBJ2-7 . TRBV7-7 CASSLGVRSDYEQYF
TRBJ1-2 . TRBV29-1 CSVGPEDGGYTF
TRBJ2-7 . TRBV28 CASSLLGPNYEQYF
TRBJ1-2 few TRBV7-2 CASSSGVSSFYGYTF